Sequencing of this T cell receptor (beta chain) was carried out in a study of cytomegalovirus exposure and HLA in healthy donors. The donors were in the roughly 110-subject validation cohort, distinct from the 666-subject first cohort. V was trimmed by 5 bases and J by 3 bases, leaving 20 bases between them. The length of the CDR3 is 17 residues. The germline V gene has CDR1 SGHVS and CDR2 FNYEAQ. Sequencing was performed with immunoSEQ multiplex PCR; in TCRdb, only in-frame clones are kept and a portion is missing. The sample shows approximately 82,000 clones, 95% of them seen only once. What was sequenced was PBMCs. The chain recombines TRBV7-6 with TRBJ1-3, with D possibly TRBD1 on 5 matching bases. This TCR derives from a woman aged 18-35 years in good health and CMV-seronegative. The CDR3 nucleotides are TGTGCCAGCAGCAGCGCCTGGGACTACTCGGATGGAAACACCATATATTTT. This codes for CASSSAWDYSDGNTIYF. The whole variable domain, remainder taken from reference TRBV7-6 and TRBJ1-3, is GAGVSQSPRYKVTKRGQDVALRCDPISGHVSLYWYRQALGQGPEFLTYFNYEAQQDKSGLPNDRFSAERPEGSISTLTIQRTEQRDSAMYRCASSSAWDYSDGNTIYFGEGSWLTVV.